Each of the 29 T cell receptor beta chains below was sequenced from the same sample in a study of long-term antiretroviral therapy in people with HIV. The assay used was immunoSEQ (version v3.0), run at survey level. The method was immunoSEQ multiplex PCR; TCRdb's version includes in-frame clones alone and lacks a portion of them. The top ten hold less than 10% of the sample, which has around 29,000 clones, about 96% seen once. The sample was unsorted PBMCs, taken 6 to 6.5 years after starting antiretroviral therapy. These receptors were taken from a man aged 25 to 40 with HIV.

V is TRBV27 and J is TRBJ2-7; 7 nucleotides agree with TRBD1. The V and J ends lost 4 bases and 0 bases, in that order; junction bases with no gene match: 0. Germline lookup yields CDR1 MNHEY and CDR2 SMNVEV (reference sequence). The CDR3 is made up of 13 amino acids. The CDR3 reads CASSYRGSYEQYF. DNA for the CDR3: TGTGCCAGCAGTTACAGGGGCTCCTACGAGCAGTACTTC.

V usage is TRBV25-1 and J usage is TRBJ1-4, with 11 nucleotides matching TRBD1. CDR3 length: 13 residues. After removal of 8 bases from V and 6 bases from J, the junction contained 2 bases not matched to a gene. Germline assignment: CDR1 MGHDK and CDR2 SYGVNS. The CDR3 nucleotides are TGTGCCAGCGGGACAGGGGGTGATGAAAAACTGTTTTTT. Protein product: CASGTGGDEKLFF.

The rearrangement links TRBV9 to TRBJ2-3, with no clear D. From germline, CDR1 is SGDLS and CDR2 YYNGEE. The CDR3 totals 16 residues. Trimming pared 3 bases from V and 4 bases from J, leaving 18 bases between. CDR3 protein: CASSAIGVVAADTQYF. CDR3 sequence (DNA): TGTGCCAGCAGCGCGATTGGGGTAGTAGCTGCAGATACGCAGTATTTT.

J is TRBJ2-1 and V is TRBV6-5; 7 nucleotides line up with TRBD2. The CDR3 runs to 15 residues. Germline V lookup: CDR1 MNHEY, CDR2 SVGAGI. J gave up 5 bases and V 6 bases, and 10 bases lay outside the gene matches. CDR3 in DNA: TGTGCCAGCAGCCTCCAAATGGGACTAAACAATGAGCAGTTCTTC. Translation gives CASSLQMGLNNEQFF.

The genes are TRBV11-2 and TRBJ2-7; D unresolved. Germline V lookup: CDR1 SGHAT, CDR2 FQNNGV. The CDR3 contains 14 residues. V was cut by 1 base and J by 4 bases, with 11 bases left in between. The CDR3: CASSLARVWYEQYF. For the CDR3, the DNA is TGTGCCAGCAGCTTAGCCCGGGTTTGGTACGAGCAGTACTTC.

The chain carries TRBV19 and TRBJ1-2; 8 bases map to TRBD1. Germline V lookup: CDR1 LNHDA, CDR2 SQIVND (reference sequence). The V segment lost 6 bases and the J segment 4 bases; nucleotides outside the gene matches: 4. The CDR3 length is 13 residues. Here the CDR3 reads CASRGTGGYGYTF. CDR3 bases: TGTGCCAGTAGGGGAACAGGGGGCTATGGCTACACCTTC.

This clone was detected once. The chain uses TRBV30 and TRBJ1-1, with TRBD1 identical over 7 bases. The CDR3 has 13 amino acids. Trimming at V came to 6 bases and at J to 0 bases, leaving 4 bases not matched to a gene. Germline CDR1 reads GTSNPN; CDR2 reads SVGIG (reference sequence). The CDR3 loop reads CACGTALNTEAFF. CDR3 DNA sequence: TGTGCCTGCGGGACAGCTTTGAACACTGAAGCTTTCTTT.

The V and J genes are TRBV29-1 and TRBJ2-7; 8 nucleotides line up with TRBD2. The CDR3 covers 13 residues. CDR1 is SQVTM, CDR2 ANQGSEA, per germline. Germline trimming cut 7 bases from V and 3 bases from J; bases unmatched to any gene: 8. CDR3 nucleotides: TGCAGCGCCACGGGGGGGGTGGGCTACGAGCAGTACTTC. Translated: CSATGGVGYEQYF.

The chain links TRBV2 to TRBJ2-3; tentatively, D is TRBD2 (6 bases). The CDR3 sequence is 14 residues long. Germline assignment: CDR1 SNHLY and CDR2 FYNNEI. V was pared by 6 bases and J by 1 base, with 11 bases between. The DNA for the CDR3 is TGTGCCAGCAGGGAGGGCAAGCGCACAGATACGCAGTATTTT. This encodes CASREGKRTDTQYF. The full variable domain, its missing parts supplied by reference TRBV2 and TRBJ2-3, is EPEVTQTPSHQVTQMGQEVILRCVPISNHLYFYWYRQILGQKVEFLVSFYNNEISEKSEIFDDQFSVERPDGSNFTLKIRSTKLEDSAMYFCASREGKRTDTQYFGPGTRLTVL.

This rearrangement joins TRBV5-6 to TRBJ2-5; D uncertain. Trimming removed 2 bases from V and 7 bases from J, with 12 bases in between. The CDR3 length is 13 residues. Per germline, CDR1 SGHDT and CDR2 YYEEEE. CDR3 coding DNA: TGTGCCAGCAGCTTCGGTCTGTCCATGACCCAGTACTTC. This gives the protein CASSFGLSMTQYF.

The V call is TRBV6-1, the J call TRBJ2-1; 11 bases agree with TRBD2. CDR1 and CDR2 from the germline V gene are MNHNS and SASEGT. The CDR3 sequence is 15 residues long. Trimming cost V 8 bases and J 4 bases; bases outside gene matches: 7. The CDR3 nucleotides are TGTGCCAGCGTTAGCGGGGGGGGACTTTACAATGAGCAGTTCTTC. It specifies CASVSGGGLYNEQFF.

The V and J genes are TRBV15 and TRBJ2-3, with D unclear. The CDR3 runs to 16 residues. Per germline, CDR1 LNHNV and CDR2 YYDKDF (reference sequence). V was clipped by 0 bases and J by 3 bases, with 13 bases between them. The CDR3 reads CATSRDHSVWTDTQYF. CDR3 coding DNA: TGTGCCACCAGCAGAGATCACAGCGTTTGGACAGATACGCAGTATTTT. Full variable domain (remainder filled in from reference TRBV15 and TRBJ2-3): DAMVIQNPRYQVTQFGKPVTLSCSQTLNHNVMYWYQQKSSQAPKLLFHYYDKDFNNEADTPDNFQSRRPNTSFCFLDIRSPGLGDTAMYLCATSRDHSVWTDTQYFGPGTRLTVL.

The J gene is TRBJ1-1, the V gene TRBV15; possible D gene TRBD1, 6 bases. The CDR3 consists of 13 residues. Trimming removed 8 bases at V and 0 bases at J, with 10 bases between. The germline gives CDR1 LNHNV, CDR2 YYDKDF (reference sequence). This CDR3 is CATSTGLNTEAFF. The CDR3 nucleotides are TGTGCCACCTCGACAGGCTTGAACACTGAAGCTTTCTTT. Together with reference TRBV15 and TRBJ1-1, the CDR3 gives the full variable domain: DAMVIQNPRYQVTQFGKPVTLSCSQTLNHNVMYWYQQKSSQAPKLLFHYYDKDFNNEADTPDNFQSRRPNTSFCFLDIRSPGLGDTAMYLCATSTGLNTEAFFGQGTRLTVV.

This sequence joins TRBV7-8 and TRBJ2-7, with D tentatively TRBD2 (5 bases). This CDR3 comprises 11 residues. Trimming left V 5 bases short and J 9 bases short, with 11 bases between. Germline values: CDR1 SGHVS, CDR2 FQNEAQ. The CDR3 DNA follows: TGTGCCAGCAGCGAGGGCCTTGGGCAGTACTTC. Its translation: CASSEGLGQYF.

This chain uses TRBV7-9 with TRBJ1-6, with D tentatively TRBD1 (6 bases). The CDR3 runs to 14 residues. V was cut by 3 bases and J by 7 bases, with 10 bases left in between. Germline values: CDR1 SEHNR, CDR2 FQNEAQ (reference sequence). DNA of the CDR3: TGTGCCAGCAGCTTTGGACAGCCGAATTCACCCCTCCACTTT. Amino acids: CASSFGQPNSPLHF. Full variable domain (outside the CDR3, taken from reference TRBV7-9 and TRBJ1-6): DTGVSQNPRHKITKRGQNVTFRCDPISEHNRLYWYRQTLGQGPEFLTYFQNEAQLEKSRLLSDRFSAERPKGSFSTLEIQRTEQGDSAMYLCASSFGQPNSPLHFGNGTRLTVT.

This sequence joins TRBV7-2 and TRBJ2-3; the D gene is possibly TRBD2 (5 bases). V was clipped by 4 bases and J by 14 bases, with 19 bases between them. This CDR3 has 13 residues. Germline V gives CDR1 SGHTA, CDR2 FQGNSA. The CDR3 coding sequence is TGTGCCAGCAGCTCACAGACGGAAACGGGGTCGTATTTT. Protein product: CASSSQTETGSYF.

This chain connects TRBV6-5 to TRBJ1-1; D perhaps matches TRBD1 (6 bases). Germline V gene lookup returns CDR1 MNHEY and CDR2 SVGAGI. The CDR3 has 15 amino acids. The V end lost 6 bases, the J end lost 11 bases, and 25 bases lay between the germline ends. CDR3 nucleotides: TGTGCCAGCAGCCGGGAATGGGGGCTCTCTGATGAGGCTTTCTTT. This gives the protein CASSREWGLSDEAFF.

This chain links TRBV7-9 with TRBJ2-5, with TRBD2 matching over 8 bases. The V gene end was trimmed by 4 bases and the J gene end by 1 base; junction bases not matched to a gene: 5. The germline CDR1 and CDR2 sequences are SEHNR and FQNEAQ (reference sequence). CDR3 size: 15 residues. The CDR3 loop reads CASSSPGGAQETQYF. Here the CDR3 DNA reads TGTGCCAGCAGCTCCCCGGGGGGGGCCCAAGAGACCCAGTACTTC.

V usage is TRBV14 and J usage is TRBJ1-1, with D uncertain. Germline CDR1 and CDR2: SGHDN and FVKESK. The CDR3 covers 13 residues. V was shortened by 4 bases and J by 6 bases, with 12 bases between the two germline ends. The CDR3 is CASSLGWRAEAFF. CDR3 bases: TGTGCCAGCAGCCTGGGGTGGAGGGCTGAAGCTTTCTTT.

The rearrangement uses TRBV11-2 and TRBJ2-6; 11 bases are a match to TRBD1. Germline-derived CDR1 and CDR2 are SGHAT and FQNNGV. V shed 5 bases, J shed 4 bases, and the junction held 4 bases outside the gene matches. This CDR3 is built from 16 residues. The chain's CDR3 is CASSPDRGLGANVLTF. The DNA for the CDR3 is TGTGCCAGCAGCCCGGACAGGGGGCTGGGGGCCAACGTCCTGACTTTC. Filled out from reference TRBV11-2 and TRBJ2-6, the complete variable domain reads EAGVAQSPRYKIIEKRQSVAFWCNPISGHATLYWYQQILGQGPKLLIQFQNNGVVDDSQLPKDRFSAERLKGVDSTLKIQPAKLEDSAVYLCASSPDRGLGANVLTFGAGSRLTVL.

DNA of the CDR3: TGTGCCAGCAGTGACGGCACGGGAGGCACTGAAGCTTTCTTT. The encoded protein is CASSDGTGGTEAFF. This chain connects TRBV6-4 to TRBJ1-1; no definite D call. CDR1 is MRHNA and CDR2 is SNTAGT in the germline V gene. V was shortened by 2 bases and J by 4 bases, with 11 bases between the two germline ends. The CDR3 runs to 14 residues.

This chain links TRBV4-2 with TRBJ2-7; D remains ambiguous. CDR3 length: 13 residues. Germline V gene sequence: CDR1 LGHNA, CDR2 YNFKEQ. The ends were cut back, 1 base at V and 4 bases at J, with 8 bases in the middle. CDR3 sequence (DNA): TGTGCCAGCAGCCAAGGTCCCAAATACGAGCAGTACTTC. It encodes CASSQGPKYEQYF.

The V call is TRBV7-9, the J call TRBJ2-7; TRBD1 matches 11 bases. The CDR3 sequence is 15 residues long. Germline trimming cut 5 bases from V and 6 bases from J; bases unmatched to any gene: 9. From germline, CDR1 is SEHNR and CDR2 FQNEAQ (reference sequence). CDR3 region: CASSRTGTGGSEQYF. For the CDR3, the DNA is TGTGCCAGCAGCCGTACCGGGACAGGGGGTTCCGAGCAGTACTTC.

The rearrangement joins TRBV25-1 to TRBJ2-1; perhaps D is TRBD1 or TRBD2 (5 bases each). Trimming removed 6 bases at V and 6 bases at J, with 9 bases between. Germline V gives CDR1 MGHDK, CDR2 SYGVNS. This CDR3 contains 12 residues. CDR3 in amino acids: CASSEGRNEQFF. The CDR3 DNA follows: TGTGCCAGCAGCGAGGGGCGCAATGAGCAGTTCTTC. The whole variable domain, remainder taken from reference TRBV25-1 and TRBJ2-1, is EADIYQTPRYLVIGTGKKITLECSQTMGHDKMYWYQQDPGMELHLIHYSYGVNSTEKGDLSSESTVSRIRTEHFPLTLESARPSHTSQYLCASSEGRNEQFFGPGTRLTVL.

The chain has TRBV6-5 and TRBJ2-7; 9 nucleotides match TRBD1. Per germline, CDR1 MNHEY and CDR2 SVGAGI. The V segment lost 0 bases and the J segment 2 bases; nucleotides outside the gene matches: 5. This CDR3 spans 16 amino acids. The chain's CDR3 is CASSYSRDRGTYEQYF. The CDR3 DNA follows: TGTGCCAGCAGTTACTCGAGAGACAGGGGGACCTACGAGCAGTACTTC.

This clone came up once. The chain employs TRBV2 and TRBJ2-5; possibly TRBD2 for D (7 bases). This CDR3 is built from 16 residues. The ends were cut back, 8 bases at V and 5 bases at J, with 24 bases in the middle. Germline V gene lookup returns CDR1 SNHLY and CDR2 FYNNEI. The CDR3 DNA is TGTGCCAGCCATAGCCCCTGGACAGCGGGGCGGGAGACCCAGTACTTC. Encoded protein: CASHSPWTAGRETQYF.

This chain joins TRBV5-1 and TRBJ1-3; D perhaps matches TRBD1 (5 bases). V lost 4 bases and J 0 bases, leaving 14 bases between the germline ends. Germline-derived CDR1 and CDR2 are SGHRS and YFSETQ. The CDR3 contains 16 residues. The CDR3, as DNA: TGCGCCAGCAGCCCTACCCCCGGGGGCTCTGGAAACACCATATATTTT. It codes for CASSPTPGGSGNTIYF.

V and J are TRBV2 and TRBJ2-7; D may correspond to TRBD1 or TRBD2 (5 bases each). The V gene lost 9 bases and the J gene lost 0 bases, with 15 bases spanning the gap. This CDR3 is 14 amino acids long. Germline CDR1 and CDR2: SNHLY and FYNNEI. CDR3 protein: CASTGTGSSYEQYF. The CDR3 nucleotides read TGTGCCAGTACCGGGACGGGGAGCTCCTACGAGCAGTACTTC.

The chain joins TRBV5-6 to TRBJ2-7; TRBD1 matches at 8 bases. The CDR3 consists of 14 residues. Germline assignment: CDR1 SGHDT and CDR2 YYEEEE. Trimming took 2 bases from V and 0 from J; bases not matched to a gene: 1. This CDR3 is CASSFGQGSYEQYF. CDR3 sequence (DNA): TGTGCCAGCAGCTTCGGACAGGGCTCCTACGAGCAGTACTTC.